This T cell receptor (beta chain) was captured by sequencing in a study of blood T cell repertoires in COVID-19. The overall study: The cDNA or gDNA used as material had been derived from T cells, B-cell-depleted T cells, or PBMCs.

Authors' analysis steps: Nucleated cell number was recorded as an estimate derived from reference gene primer amplification. Data came from immunoSEQ multiplex PCR; TCRdb stores just in-frame clones and leaves some out. V and J calls and clone size are given by that table; D and trimming were obtained from the DNA. This sample has roughly 120,000 clones, with 75% to 90% found just once. Germline V gene data show CDR1 as LNHDA and CDR2 as SQIVND (reference sequence). The V gene end was trimmed by 5 bases and the J gene end by 10 bases; junction bases not matched to a gene: 1. The CDR3 contains 11 residues.

Sequencing was performed on peripheral blood. J is TRBJ2-1 and V is TRBV19, with 8 bases that match TRBD2. The sequence was collected from a man aged 65 to 85 with active or convalescent COVID-19. The CDR3 loop reads CASSVAGEQFF. CDR3 coding DNA: TGTGCCAGTAGTGTAGCGGGAGAGCAGTTCTTC.